The following is a T cell receptor (beta chain) sequence with its context. The data are from a study of cytomegalovirus exposure and HLA in healthy donors. V gave up 3 bases and J gave up 8 bases, with 16 bases separating them. CDR3 length equals 14 residues. The germline V gene has CDR1 LGHNA and CDR2 YSLEER. Primers included in the PCR were 60 Vbeta and 13 Jbeta primers. Authors' processing steps: As a later analysis found, there were 70 million to 90 million unique TCR beta chains, of which 8.5 million to 14 million were shared. The protocol was immunoSEQ multiplex PCR, while the TCRdb copy is restricted to in-frame clones and leaves out a portion. That table is the source of V, J and clone size, and D and trimming were worked out from the DNA. In the table there are 99,000 or so clones, around 70% of which are singletons.

This TCR derives from a man younger than 45 in good health and CMV-seronegative. Sequenced sample: PBMCs. The chain combines TRBV4-3 with TRBJ1-1; tentatively, D is TRBD1 (5 bases). This chain's CDR3 is CASSHGEGSGEAFF. In nucleotides, the CDR3 is TGCGCCAGCAGCCATGGGGAGGGGTCGGGGGAAGCTTTCTTT.